A single sample gave rise to the 5 T cell receptor beta chains below, sequenced in a study of blood T cell repertoires in COVID-19. Assay used: immunoSEQ multiplex PCR; TCRdb lists only in-frame clones, some missing. The sample consists of around 59,000 clones, around 81% of them appearing once. Source material: peripheral blood. These receptors all stem from a woman at least 80 years old with active or convalescent COVID-19.

This chain joins TRBV5-1 and TRBJ1-1; TRBD1 aligns across 9 bases. Germline CDR1 SGHRS, CDR2 YFSETQ. V trimming: 1 base; J trimming: 7 bases; junction bases outside the gene matches: 5. This CDR3 spans 14 amino acids. CDR3 coding DNA: TGCGCCAGCAGCTTGTGGACAGGGGAGAGTGAAGCTTTCTTT. Translating it yields CASSLWTGESEAFF.

This sequence joins TRBV7-8 and TRBJ2-1; D remains ambiguous. Per the germline V gene, CDR1 is SGHVS and CDR2 is FQNEAQ. This CDR3 contains 12 residues. Trimming removed 5 bases from V and 9 bases from J, with 11 bases in between. CDR3 protein: CASSPIAFEQFF. The CDR3 DNA reads TGTGCCAGCAGCCCTATAGCATTTGAGCAGTTCTTC.

This chain connects TRBV6-6 to TRBJ2-7; 8 nucleotides align to TRBD2. Germline V CDR1 and CDR2: MNHNY, SVGAGI (reference sequence). This CDR3 spans 14 amino acids. V trimming: 6 bases; J trimming: 6 bases; junction bases outside the gene matches: 10. The CDR3 nucleotides read TGTGCCAGCAGAGCCGGGGGGGCCGGATCCGAGCAGTACTTC. Translated: CASRAGGAGSEQYF.

V and J are TRBV7-9 and TRBJ2-7; 7 positions agree with TRBD2. This CDR3 is 14 amino acids long. The germline V gene encodes CDR1 SEHNR and CDR2 FQNEAQ (reference sequence). V shed 1 base, J shed 2 bases, and the junction held 2 bases outside the gene matches. CDR3 nucleotides: TGTGCCAGCAGCTTAGTGCGGGGGACCTACGAGCAGTACTTC. Translation: CASSLVRGTYEQYF.

The chain links TRBV2 to TRBJ1-1; D is undetermined. Germline V gene sequence: CDR1 SNHLY, CDR2 FYNNEI. Trimming cost V 5 bases and J 1 base, with 5 bases left between them. The length of the CDR3 is 12 residues. CDR3 residues: CASSPRNTEAFF. Here the CDR3 DNA reads TGTGCCAGCAGTCCTCGGAACACTGAAGCTTTCTTT.